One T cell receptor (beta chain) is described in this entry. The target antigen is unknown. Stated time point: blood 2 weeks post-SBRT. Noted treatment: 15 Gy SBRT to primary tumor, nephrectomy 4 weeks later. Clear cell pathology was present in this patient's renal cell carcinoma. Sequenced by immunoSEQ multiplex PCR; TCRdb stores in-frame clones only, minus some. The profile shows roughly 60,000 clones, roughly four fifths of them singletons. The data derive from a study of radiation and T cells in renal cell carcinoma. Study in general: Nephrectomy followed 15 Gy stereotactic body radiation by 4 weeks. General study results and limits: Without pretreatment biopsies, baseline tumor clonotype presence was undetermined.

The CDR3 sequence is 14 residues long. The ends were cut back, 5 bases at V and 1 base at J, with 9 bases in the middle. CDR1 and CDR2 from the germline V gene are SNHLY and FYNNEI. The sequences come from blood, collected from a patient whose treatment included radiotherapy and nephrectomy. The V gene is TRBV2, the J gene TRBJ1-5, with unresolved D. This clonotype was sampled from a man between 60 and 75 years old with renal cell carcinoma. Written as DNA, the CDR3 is TGTGCCAGCAGTCCCGACCGAAGCAATCAGCCCCAGCATTTT. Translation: CASSPDRSNQPQHF.